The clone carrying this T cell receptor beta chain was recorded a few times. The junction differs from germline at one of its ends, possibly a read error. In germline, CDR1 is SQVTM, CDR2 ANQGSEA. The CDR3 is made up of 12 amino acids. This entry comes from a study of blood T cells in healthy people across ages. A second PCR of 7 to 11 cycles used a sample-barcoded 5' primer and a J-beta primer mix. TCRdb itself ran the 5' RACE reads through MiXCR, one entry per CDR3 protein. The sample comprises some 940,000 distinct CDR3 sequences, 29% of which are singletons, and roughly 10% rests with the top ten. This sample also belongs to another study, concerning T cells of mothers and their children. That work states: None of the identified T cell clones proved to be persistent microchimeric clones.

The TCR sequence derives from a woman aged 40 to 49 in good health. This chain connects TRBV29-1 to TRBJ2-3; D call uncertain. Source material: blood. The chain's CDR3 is CSATPNQRHPVF. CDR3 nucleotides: TGCAGCGCCACCCCTAACCAAAGGCACCCAGTATTT.